This T cell receptor (beta chain) was sequenced in a study of human T cells and chemical hapten exposure. In the study overall: Cases of alopecia areata, totalis or universalis occurred in a predominantly female patient group.

Source study methods: A per-sample median of about 100,000 TCRs was observed, with counts ranging from roughly 23,224 to 700,000. MiXCR was run by TCRdb on the RACE reads, yielding one entry per CDR3 protein. Clone size and V and J calls follow TCRdb, not the original study. The data show 40,000 or so distinct CDR3 sequences, with about 4.2% seen just once and roughly 24% held by the top ten. Many counts were recorded for this clonotype. Its antigen remains unidentified. General study points: Expanded TCRs produced significantly more large CDR3 similarity clusters than controls did.

Time point given: patch test 1, 2 weeks after DPC sensitization. Treatment given: therapeutic diphenylcyclopropenone sensitization with weekly scalp DPC. Total RNA was isolated from whole blood that had not been fractionated. Alopecia patients, 18 to 70 years old and DPC-suitable, served as donors. The sequence came from a man over 45 with alopecia areata. Some clones in this sample may be carry-over from other donors' samples. The material sequenced was whole blood, taken in connection with sensitization to the hapten diphenylcyclopropenone (DPC).

The CDR3 coding sequence is TGTGCCATCGGAGGGGGGGCGCGGGGCTATGGCTACACCTTC. As protein: CAIGGGARGYGYTF. The J gene is TRBJ1-2, the V gene TRBV28; a possible D gene is TRBD1 (6 bases). From germline, CDR1 is MDHEN and CDR2 SYDVKM. V lost 10 bases to trimming and J lost 4 bases, with 19 bases between them. The CDR3 totals 14 residues.